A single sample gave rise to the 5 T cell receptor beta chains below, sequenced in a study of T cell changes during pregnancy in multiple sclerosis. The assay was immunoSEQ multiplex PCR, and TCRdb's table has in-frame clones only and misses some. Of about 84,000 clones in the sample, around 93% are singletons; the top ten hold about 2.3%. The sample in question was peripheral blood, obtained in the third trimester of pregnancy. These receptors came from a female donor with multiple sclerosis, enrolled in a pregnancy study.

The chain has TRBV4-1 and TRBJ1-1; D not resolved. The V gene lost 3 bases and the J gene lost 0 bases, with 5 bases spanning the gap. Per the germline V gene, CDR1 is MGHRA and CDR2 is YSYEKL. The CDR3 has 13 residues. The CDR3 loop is CASSQGVNTEAFF. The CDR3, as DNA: TGCGCCAGCAGCCAGGGAGTGAACACTGAAGCTTTCTTT.

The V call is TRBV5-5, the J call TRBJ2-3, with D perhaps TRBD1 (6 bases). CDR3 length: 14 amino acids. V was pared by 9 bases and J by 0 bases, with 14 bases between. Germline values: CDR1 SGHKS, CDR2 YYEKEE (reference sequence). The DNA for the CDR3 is TGTGCCACCCACAGGGACACTAGCACAGATACGCAGTATTTT. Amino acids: CATHRDTSTDTQYF.

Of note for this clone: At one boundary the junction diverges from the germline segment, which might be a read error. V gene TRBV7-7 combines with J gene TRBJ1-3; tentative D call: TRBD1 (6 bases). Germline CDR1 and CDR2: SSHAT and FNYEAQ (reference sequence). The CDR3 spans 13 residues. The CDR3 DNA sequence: TGTGCTAGCAGTTCAGGGGCTGGAAACACCATATATTTT. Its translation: CASSSGAGNTIYF.

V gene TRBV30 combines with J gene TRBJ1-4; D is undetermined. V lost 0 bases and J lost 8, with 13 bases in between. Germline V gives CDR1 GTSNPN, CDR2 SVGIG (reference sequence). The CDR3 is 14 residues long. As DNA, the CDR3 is TGTGCCTGGAGTGTACTAGGGAGGAGGGAAAAACTGTTTTTT. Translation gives CAWSVLGRREKLFF.

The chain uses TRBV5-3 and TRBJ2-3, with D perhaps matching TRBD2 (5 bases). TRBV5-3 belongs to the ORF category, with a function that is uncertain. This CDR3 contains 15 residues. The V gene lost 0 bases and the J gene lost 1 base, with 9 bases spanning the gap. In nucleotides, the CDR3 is TGTGCCAGAAGCTTGGGCGGGTTCGGCACAGATACGCAGTATTTT. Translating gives CARSLGGFGTDTQYF.